This is a list of T cell receptor beta chains from one sample in a study of PD-1 blockade in classical Hodgkin lymphoma. Clones were read by immunoSEQ multiplex PCR, and TCRdb kept only the in-frame ones, dropping some. The sample has roughly 60,000 clones; about 92% are singletons. The sample consisted of peripheral blood mononuclear cells (PBMCs), taken before the fourth cycle of nivolumab. Receptor source: a human donor with classical Hodgkin lymphoma. Each CDR3 is given with its conserved first and last residue. Fields, in order: V gene, clone size, J gene, D gene, CDR3 DNA, CDR3 protein. The D gene is left open where the match is weak. A clone size is listed for some rows: how often the clone was seen (once, few, many), or a class if it is expanded.

>TRBV9|NA|TRBJ2-1|TRBD2
TGTGCCAGCAGCGTAGGGGAGCGGGAGGACTACAATGAGCAGTTCTTC
CASSVGEREDYNEQFF
>TRBV2|once|TRBJ2-7|TRBD2
TGTGCCAGCAGGGAGGGGACTAGCGGGAGTTACGAGCAGTACTTC
CASREGTSGSYEQYF
>TRBV19|NA|TRBJ1-1|NA
TGTGCCAGTACCATTCTACAACCGGCGGGAGCTTTCTTT
CASTILQPAGAFF
>TRBV5-6|few|TRBJ2-5|NA
TGTGCCAGCAGCTTGTTCACAGGCGGTAGAGAGACCCAGTACTTC
CASSLFTGGRETQYF
>TRBV9|NA|TRBJ2-5|TRBD2
TGTGCCAGCAGCGTAGCCGCTAGCGGGGGGGCGGAGACCCAGTACTTC
CASSVAASGGAETQYF
>TRBV9|NA|TRBJ1-4|NA
TGTGCCAGCAGCCCACGGACTGCAACTAATGAAAAACTGTTTTTT
CASSPRTATNEKLFF
>TRBV27|NA|TRBJ1-4|TRBD1
TGTGCCAGCAGTTATAACAGGGGTAATGAAAAACTGTTTTTT
CASSYNRGNEKLFF
>TRBV4-1|NA|TRBJ2-2|NA
TGCGCCAGCAGCCAAGATTGGGCTGGCATAAACACCGGGGAGCTGTTTTTT
CASSQDWAGINTGELFF
>TRBV6-1|NA|TRBJ1-5|NA
TGTGCCAGCAGTGAAAGATCCCTCAGGGTTGGGAGCAATCAGCCCCAGCATTTT
CASSERSLRVGSNQPQHF
>TRBV7-9|NA|TRBJ2-1|TRBD2
TGTGCCAGCAGCTTACTGGGACTAGCGGGATTTAATGAGCAGTTCTTC
CASSLLGLAGFNEQFF
>TRBV6-6|NA|TRBJ1-2|NA
TGTGCCAGCAGCCTACCTGGTGACTACACCTTC
CASSLPGDYTF
>TRBV6-1|NA|TRBJ1-6|NA
TGTGCCAGCAGTGAAGTTGAAAGTTTCAATTCACCCCTCCACTTT
CASSEVESFNSPLHF
>TRBV9|once|TRBJ2-1|NA
TGTGCCAGCAGCCCCTCAGCTTACAATGAGCAGTTCTTC
CASSPSAYNEQFF
>TRBV5-1|NA|TRBJ2-1|NA
TGCGCCAGCAGTATAGCCGGGACCAACAATGAGCAGTTCTTC
CASSIAGTNNEQFF
>TRBV30|NA|TRBJ2-7|TRBD1
TGTGCCTGGAGTGGGTTTGGGACAGGGCCAGGGGAGCAGTACTTC
CAWSGFGTGPGEQYF
>TRBV2|NA|TRBJ1-5|TRBD1
TGTGCCAGCAGTGGGACAGGTGGTCATCAGCCCCAGCATTTT
CASSGTGGHQPQHF
>TRBV7-6|NA|TRBJ2-7|NA
TGTGCCAGCAGCGCAGGTAACTCCTACGAGCAGTACTTC
CASSAGNSYEQYF
>TRBV5-5|NA|TRBJ1-5|TRBD1
TGTGCCAGCAGCTTCTCACAGGGGAGTAATCAGCCCCAGCATTTT
CASSFSQGSNQPQHF
>TRBV5-5|NA|TRBJ2-7|NA
TGTGCCAGCAGCCGACAACCGGGACGCGGTTCCTACGAGCAGTACTTC
CASSRQPGRGSYEQYF
>TRBV6-1|NA|TRBJ2-1|NA
TGTGCCAGCATTCTGTCCAGGGAACGTCGCGATGAGCAGTTCTTC
CASILSRERRDEQFF
>TRBV7-8|NA|TRBJ2-7|NA
TGTGCCAGCAGCTCAGACTGGGCTGCCTACGAGCAGTACTTC
CASSSDWAAYEQYF
>TRBV10-3|NA|TRBJ1-6|TRBD1
TGTGCCATCAGCCCAGACAGGGCGCATGATTCACCCCTCCACTTT
CAISPDRAHDSPLHF
>TRBV4-1|NA|TRBJ2-7|NA
TGCGCCAGCAGCCAAGATCGGGGGTTCTACGAGCAGTACTTC
CASSQDRGFYEQYF
>TRBV19|NA|TRBJ2-7|NA
TGTGCCAGTAGTATGAGGACATTTTACGAGCAGTACTTC
CASSMRTFYEQYF
>TRBV6-5|NA|TRBJ2-5|TRBD1
TGTGCCAGCAAAAGGGACAGGGGGCGGTGGGAGACCCAGTACTTC
CASKRDRGRWETQYF
>TRBV20-1|few|TRBJ1-2|NA
TGCAGTGCTATCAATCCCTATGGCTACACCTTC
CSAINPYGYTF
>TRBV29-1|few|TRBJ2-2|NA
TGCAGCGTTGAAGTGCACCGATTGACCGGGGAGCTGTTTTTT
CSVEVHRLTGELFF
>TRBV9|NA|TRBJ2-1|TRBD1
TGTGCCAGCAGCGTAGGCGACAGGGGCCATCAAATCCGATACAATGAGCAGTTCTTC
CASSVGDRGHQIRYNEQFF